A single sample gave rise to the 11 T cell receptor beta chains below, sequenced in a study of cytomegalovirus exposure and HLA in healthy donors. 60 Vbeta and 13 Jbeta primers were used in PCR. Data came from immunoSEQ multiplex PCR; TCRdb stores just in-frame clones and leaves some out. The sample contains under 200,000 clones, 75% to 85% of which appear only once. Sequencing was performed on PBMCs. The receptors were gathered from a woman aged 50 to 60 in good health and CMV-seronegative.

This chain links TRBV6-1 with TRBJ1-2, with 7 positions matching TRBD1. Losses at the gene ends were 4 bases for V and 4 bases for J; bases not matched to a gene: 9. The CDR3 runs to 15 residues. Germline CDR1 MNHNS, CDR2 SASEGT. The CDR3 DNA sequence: TGTGCCAGCAGTGCACTTTGGAGGGACAGCTATGGCTACACCTTC. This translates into CASSALWRDSYGYTF.

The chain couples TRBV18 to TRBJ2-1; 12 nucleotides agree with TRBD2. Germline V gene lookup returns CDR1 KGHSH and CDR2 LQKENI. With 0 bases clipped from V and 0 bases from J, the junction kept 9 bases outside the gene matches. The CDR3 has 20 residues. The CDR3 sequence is CASSPPGLAGGRSSYNEQFF. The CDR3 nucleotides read TGTGCCAGCTCACCACCGGGACTAGCGGGTGGTCGCAGCTCCTACAATGAGCAGTTCTTC.

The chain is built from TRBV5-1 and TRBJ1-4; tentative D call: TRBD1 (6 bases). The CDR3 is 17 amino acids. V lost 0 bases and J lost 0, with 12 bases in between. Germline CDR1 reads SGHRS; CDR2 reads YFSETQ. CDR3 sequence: CASSLDRAPATNEKLFF. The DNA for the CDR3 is TGCGCCAGCAGCTTGGACAGGGCCCCAGCAACTAATGAAAAACTGTTTTTT.

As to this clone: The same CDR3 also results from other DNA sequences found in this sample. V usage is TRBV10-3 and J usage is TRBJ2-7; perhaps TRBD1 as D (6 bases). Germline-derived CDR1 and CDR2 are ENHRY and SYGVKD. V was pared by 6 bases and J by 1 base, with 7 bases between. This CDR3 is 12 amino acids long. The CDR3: CAISDRSYEQYF. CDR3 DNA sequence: TGTGCCATCAGCGACAGGTCCTACGAGCAGTACTTC.

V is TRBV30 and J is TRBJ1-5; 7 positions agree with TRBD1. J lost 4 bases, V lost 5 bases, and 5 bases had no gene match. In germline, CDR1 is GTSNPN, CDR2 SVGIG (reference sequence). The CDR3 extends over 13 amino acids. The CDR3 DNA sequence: TGTGCCTGGGGGGACAGCCTTAATCAGCCCCAGCATTTT. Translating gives CAWGDSLNQPQHF.

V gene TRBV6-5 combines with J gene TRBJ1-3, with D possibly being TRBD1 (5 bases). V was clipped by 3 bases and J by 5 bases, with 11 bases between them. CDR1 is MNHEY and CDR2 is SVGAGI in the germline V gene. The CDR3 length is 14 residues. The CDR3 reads CASSYQGRRNTIYF. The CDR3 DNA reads TGTGCCAGCAGTTATCAGGGCCGAAGAAACACCATATATTTT.

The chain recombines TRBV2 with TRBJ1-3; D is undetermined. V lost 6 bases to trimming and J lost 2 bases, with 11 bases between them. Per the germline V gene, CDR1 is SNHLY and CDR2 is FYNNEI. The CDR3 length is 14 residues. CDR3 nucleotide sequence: TGTGCCAGCAGCTCCACAAAAACTGGAAACACCATATATTTT. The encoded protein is CASSSTKTGNTIYF.

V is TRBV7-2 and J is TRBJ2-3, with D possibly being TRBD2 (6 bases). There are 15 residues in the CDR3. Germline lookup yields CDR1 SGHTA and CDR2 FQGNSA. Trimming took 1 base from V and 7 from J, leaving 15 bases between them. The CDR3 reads CASSLGGGRANTQYF. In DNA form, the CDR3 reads TGTGCCAGCAGCTTAGGAGGAGGGCGCGCTAATACGCAGTATTTT.

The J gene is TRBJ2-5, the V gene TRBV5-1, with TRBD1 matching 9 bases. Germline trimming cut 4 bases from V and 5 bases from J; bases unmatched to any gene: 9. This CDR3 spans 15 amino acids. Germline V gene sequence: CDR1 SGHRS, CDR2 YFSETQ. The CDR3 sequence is CASSVGTGTGETQYF. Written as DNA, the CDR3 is TGCGCCAGCAGCGTCGGGACAGGGACCGGGGAGACCCAGTACTTC.

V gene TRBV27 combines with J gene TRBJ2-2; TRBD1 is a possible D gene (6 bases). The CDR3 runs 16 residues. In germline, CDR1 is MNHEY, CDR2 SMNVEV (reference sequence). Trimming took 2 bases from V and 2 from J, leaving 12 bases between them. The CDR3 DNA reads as TGTGCCAGCAGTTTACTCGACAGGATTAACACCGGGGAGCTGTTTTTT. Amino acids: CASSLLDRINTGELFF.

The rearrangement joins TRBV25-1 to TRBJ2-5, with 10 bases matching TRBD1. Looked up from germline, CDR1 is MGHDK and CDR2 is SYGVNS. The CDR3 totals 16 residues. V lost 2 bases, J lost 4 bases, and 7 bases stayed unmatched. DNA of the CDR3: TGTGCCAGCAGTGAACTGACAGGGGGCAGCGGAGAGACCCAGTACTTC. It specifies CASSELTGGSGETQYF.